This passage covers 25 T cell receptor beta chains from one sample sequenced in a study of T-cell memory formation after mild COVID-19. In TCRdb, the 5' RACE reads were re-called with MiXCR into one record per CDR3 protein. The sample includes about 410,000 distinct CDR3 sequences, more than 20% of them seen just once. Input material: PBMCs or a T cell subset sorted from them (not recorded which). The receptors shown here come from an adult woman who had mild COVID-19 (a few samples of this study predate the infection). Cell type and time point are not known.

The genes are TRBV6-5 and TRBJ1-1; tentatively, D is TRBD1 (5 bases). V shed 2 bases and J shed 0 bases, with 10 bases lying between them. CDR1 MNHEY and CDR2 SVGAGI come from the germline V gene. This CDR3 comprises 15 residues. CDR3 in DNA: TGTGCCAGCAGTTACGGAGACAGCATGAACACTGAAGCTTTCTTT. It encodes CASSYGDSMNTEAFF.

The chain uses TRBV24-1 and TRBJ2-7; D remains unclear. Germline CDR1 and CDR2: KGHDR and SFDVKD. This CDR3 has 12 residues. The ends were cut back, 5 bases at V and 2 bases at J, with 6 bases in the middle. The CDR3 DNA reads TGTGCCACCAGTGCAAACACCTACGAGCAGTACTTC. It yields the protein CATSANTYEQYF.

The CDR3 bases are TGCGCCAGCAGCCTCCTACGGGGTGATAGCGGGAGGCTCTACGAGCAGTACTTC. It yields the protein CASSLLRGDSGRLYEQYF. V usage is TRBV4-3 and J usage is TRBJ2-7; TRBD2 aligns across 10 bases. Trimming removed 4 bases from V and 3 bases from J; junction bases left unmatched: 15. Germline loops: CDR1 LGHNA, CDR2 YSLEER. The length of the CDR3 is 18 residues.

There are a few counts of this clonotype. The chain carries TRBV24-1 and TRBJ2-1; D not certain. Deletions cut 0 bases from V and 10 bases from J, with 3 bases between. The CDR3 has 11 residues. Germline assignment: CDR1 KGHDR and CDR2 SFDVKD. The CDR3, as DNA: TGTGCCACCAGTGATTTGGGAGAGCAGTTCTTC. This sequence encodes CATSDLGEQFF.

The chain carries TRBV5-6 and TRBJ1-1; D not certain. The CDR3 has 15 residues. V was trimmed by 2 bases and J by 0 bases, leaving 11 bases between them. CDR1 is SGHDT and CDR2 is YYEEEE in the germline V gene. The CDR3 region is CASSFGFFMNTEAFF. The CDR3 nucleotides are TGTGCCAGCAGCTTTGGGTTTTTCATGAACACTGAAGCTTTCTTT.

This clonotype showed up just a few times. This sequence joins TRBV2 and TRBJ1-2; D remains unclear. V was cut by 5 bases and J by 2 bases, with 15 bases left in between. This CDR3 has 15 residues. Germline CDR1 is SNHLY and CDR2 is FYNNEI. The CDR3 here is CASSSWVAGNYGYTF. The CDR3 nucleotides are TGTGCCAGCAGTTCCTGGGTGGCAGGCAACTATGGCTACACCTTC.

The chain employs TRBV7-8 and TRBJ2-5; 10 bases fit TRBD1. Losses at the gene ends were 5 bases for V and 5 bases for J; bases not matched to a gene: 8. Germline CDR1 is SGHVS and CDR2 is FQNEAQ. The CDR3 runs 15 residues. The CDR3 nucleotides read TGTGCCAGCAGCCACCAGACAGGGGGCAAGGAGACCCAGTACTTC. Residues: CASSHQTGGKETQYF. The whole variable domain, remainder taken from reference TRBV7-8 and TRBJ2-5, is GAGVSQSPRYKVAKRGQDVALRCDPISGHVSLFWYQQALGQGPEFLTYFQNEAQLDKSGLPSDRFFAERPEGSVSTLKIQRTQQEDSAVYLCASSHQTGGKETQYFGPGTRLLVL.

The chain employs TRBV6-2 or TRBV6-3 and TRBJ2-2, with D unclear. Per the germline V gene, CDR1 is MNHEY and CDR2 is SVGEGT. This CDR3 is built from 15 residues. V was clipped by 2 bases and J by 1 base, with 8 bases between them. The CDR3 nucleotides read TGTGCCAGCAGTTACGAAGTAGGGAACACCGGGGAGCTGTTTTTT. Protein sequence: CASSYEVGNTGELFF.

This clonotype was detected a few times. The chain carries TRBV5-1 and TRBJ2-7; D may be TRBD1 (5 bases). The CDR3 is 15 amino acids. The V gene lost 1 base and the J gene lost 2 bases, with 13 bases spanning the gap. The germline V gene encodes CDR1 SGHRS and CDR2 YFSETQ. The CDR3: CASSLSTDSTYEQYF. CDR3 in DNA: TGCGCCAGCAGCTTGTCGACAGACTCAACCTACGAGCAGTACTTC.

The rearrangement joins TRBV9 to TRBJ2-2; tentatively, D is TRBD2 (5 bases). This CDR3 has 15 residues. Germline V gene lookup returns CDR1 SGDLS and CDR2 YYNGEE. V was pared by 1 base and J by 4 bases, with 11 bases between. CDR3 sequence: CASSVWGGSTGELFF. The CDR3 nucleotides are TGTGCCAGCAGCGTATGGGGTGGGAGCACCGGGGAGCTGTTTTTT.

V usage is TRBV7-9 and J usage is TRBJ2-5; possibly TRBD2 for D (5 bases). V lost 1 base, J lost 4 bases, and 16 bases lay in between. Germline CDR1 SEHNR, CDR2 FQNEAQ (reference sequence). There are 16 residues in the CDR3. CDR3 nucleotide sequence: TGTGCCAGCAGCTTAGTGGCGGTGAGGGCCAGAGAGACCCAGTACTTC. Its protein is CASSLVAVRARETQYF.

This clonotype was counted at least ten times. The DNA for the CDR3 is TGCGCCAGCAGCCTTGCCCCGGGACAGGCGCAAGAGACCCAGTACTTC. Translated: CASSLAPGQAQETQYF. This chain uses TRBV5-1 with TRBJ2-5; TRBD1 matches 8 bases. This CDR3 region has 16 residues. V trimming: 4 bases; J trimming: 2 bases; junction bases outside the gene matches: 10. Germline-derived CDR1 and CDR2 are SGHRS and YFSETQ.

The chain carries TRBV7-3 and TRBJ2-1; D is ambiguous. Looked up from germline, CDR1 is SGHTA and CDR2 is FQGTGA. The CDR3 runs to 13 residues. V was clipped by 4 bases and J by 3 bases, with 7 bases between them. In nucleotides, the CDR3 is TGTGCCAGCAGCTCGGACGGCTACAATGAGCAGTTCTTC. It yields the protein CASSSDGYNEQFF.

This clonotype was seen a handful of times. The chain employs TRBV14 and TRBJ2-3, with 8 bases matching TRBD2. Trimming took 5 bases from V and 2 from J; bases not matched to a gene: 9. There are 16 residues in the CDR3. Germline CDR1 reads SGHDN; CDR2 reads FVKESK. CDR3 in DNA: TGTGCCAGCAGCTCTGGGACTAGTTTTCTCACAGATACGCAGTATTTT. Its protein product is CASSSGTSFLTDTQYF.

This clonotype was observed a few times. V usage is TRBV5-1 and J usage is TRBJ1-2; possible D gene TRBD1, 6 bases. The CDR3 is made up of 15 amino acids. Trimming took 0 bases from V and 4 from J, leaving 13 bases between them. Germline values: CDR1 SGHRS, CDR2 YFSETQ. CDR3 amino acids: CASSLDVRGGYGYTF. As DNA, the CDR3 is TGCGCCAGCAGCTTGGATGTCAGGGGTGGCTATGGCTACACCTTC. Together with reference TRBV5-1 and TRBJ1-2, the CDR3 gives the full variable domain: KAGVTQTPRYLIKTRGQQVTLSCSPISGHRSVSWYQQTPGQGLQFLFEYFSETQRNKGNFPGRFSGRQFSNSRSEMNVSTLELGDSALYLCASSLDVRGGYGYTFGSGTRLTVV.

This chain links TRBV25-1 with TRBJ2-5, with 7 bases fitting TRBD1. Trimming at V came to 5 bases and at J to 7 bases, leaving 7 bases not matched to a gene. The CDR3 is 13 residues long. The germline gives CDR1 MGHDK, CDR2 SYGVNS. The CDR3 coding sequence is TGTGCCAGCAGTCCCAGACAGGGCCTGACCCAGTACTTC. Protein product: CASSPRQGLTQYF.

The table lists this clonotype with a few counts. The V gene is TRBV10-3, the J gene TRBJ2-7; no clear D. Germline assignment: CDR1 ENHRY and CDR2 SYGVKD. V gave up 5 bases and J gave up 0 bases, with 8 bases separating them. The CDR3 contains 13 residues. CDR3 in amino acids: CAISNTSSYEQYF. The CDR3 DNA is TGTGCCATCAGTAACACTTCCTCCTACGAGCAGTACTTC.

At least ten counts were recorded for this clonotype. This chain uses TRBV25-1 with TRBJ2-7; 7 nucleotides align to TRBD1. The CDR3 sequence is 15 residues long. The germline V gene has CDR1 MGHDK and CDR2 SYGVNS. The J segment lost 4 bases and the V segment lost 4 bases, leaving 10 bases of the junction unmatched. The DNA of the CDR3 is TGTGCCAGCAGTGCAATGAACAGGGGTTCGTACGAGCAGTACTTC. Protein sequence: CASSAMNRGSYEQYF.

This clonotype turned up a few times. This chain connects TRBV24-1 to TRBJ1-2, with D unclear. This CDR3 has 12 residues. Germline V gene sequence: CDR1 KGHDR, CDR2 SFDVKD. With 10 bases removed from V and 4 bases from J, the gap between germline ends came to 12 bases. The CDR3 region has the DNA TGTGCCACGTCATCCCCAGTCTATGGCTACACCTTC. It is translated as CATSSPVYGYTF.

Written as DNA, the CDR3 is TGTGCCAGCAGCTTGAGGGCACACTCTGGGGCCAACGTCCTGACTTTC. Residues: CASSLRAHSGANVLTF. The chain joins TRBV5-5 to TRBJ2-6; D call uncertain. The CDR3 extends over 16 amino acids. Germline CDR1 is SGHKS and CDR2 is YYEKEE (reference sequence). V gave up 1 base and J gave up 0 bases, with 8 bases separating them. Full variable domain (outside the CDR3, taken from reference TRBV5-5 and TRBJ2-6): DAGVTQSPTHLIKTRGQQVTLRCSPISGHKSVSWYQQVLGQGPQFIFQYYEKEERGRGNFPDRFSARQFPNYSSELNVNALLLGDSALYLCASSLRAHSGANVLTFGAGSRLTVL.

This clonotype was counted ten times or more. V usage is TRBV7-2 and J usage is TRBJ2-7, with D unclear. Germline values: CDR1 SGHTA, CDR2 FQGNSA. The CDR3 is made up of 13 amino acids. The ends were cut back, 4 bases at V and 2 bases at J, with 9 bases in the middle. CDR3 sequence: CASSSRQTYEQYF. CDR3 nucleotide sequence: TGTGCCAGCAGCTCCCGGCAGACCTACGAGCAGTACTTC.

This clonotype has only a few counts. J is TRBJ2-1 and V is TRBV12-3 or TRBV12-4, with D possibly matching TRBD1 (6 bases). The CDR3 length is 13 residues. The V and J ends lost 6 bases and 9 bases respectively, with 15 bases between them. In DNA, the CDR3 is TGTGCCAGCAGGACACAGGGCGCCGGTGAGCAGTTCTTC. It translates to CASRTQGAGEQFF.

A few counts support this clonotype. J is TRBJ1-3 and V is TRBV9, with TRBD1 matching over 7 bases. The germline V gene encodes CDR1 SGDLS and CDR2 YYNGEE. V was clipped by 3 bases and J by 0 bases; unmatched bases: 0. The CDR3 is made up of 14 amino acids. The CDR3 here is CASSGQGSGNTIYF. In DNA, the CDR3 is TGTGCCAGCAGCGGACAGGGCTCTGGAAACACCATATATTTT.

Many counts were recorded for this clonotype. This CDR3 reads CASSSPSGIQYF. The CDR3, as DNA: TGCGCCAGCAGTTCACCCTCAGGCATTCAGTACTTC. V gene TRBV5-1 combines with J gene TRBJ2-4; D is uncertain. Germline assignment: CDR1 SGHRS and CDR2 YFSETQ. This CDR3 spans 12 amino acids. Trimming removed 5 bases from V and 9 bases from J, with 12 bases in between. Based on the CDR3 plus reference TRBV5-1 and TRBJ2-4, the full variable domain is KAGVTQTPRYLIKTRGQQVTLSCSPISGHRSVSWYQQTPGQGLQFLFEYFSETQRNKGNFPGRFSGRQFSNSRSEMNVSTLELGDSALYLCASSSPSGIQYFGAGTRLSVL.

The CDR3 protein is CASSLEWHEQFF. The DNA of the CDR3 is TGTGCCAGCAGCCTAGAGTGGCATGAGCAGTTCTTC. The chain combines TRBV4-2 with TRBJ2-1; D ambiguous. The CDR3 length is 12 residues. V lost 4 bases, J lost 8 bases, and 9 bases lay in between. Germline loops: CDR1 LGHNA, CDR2 YNFKEQ.